This T cell receptor (beta chain) was captured by sequencing in a study of cytomegalovirus exposure and HLA in healthy donors. Study overall: Later, an analysis reported that the roughly 120 validation repertoires had used the same platform as the 500 to 800 first-cohort repertoires. Study outcomes and limitations: According to a later analysis, TCR clusters from the first cohort tended to co-occur in the 120 or so validation repertoires. Some public TCRs appeared in many individuals, while most sequences were rare. There were fewer than 200 TCR beta chains listed as cytomegalovirus-associated.

To note about this clone: The antigen remains undetermined.

Repertoires were generated with immunoSEQ multiplex PCR, while TCRdb's copy carries only in-frame clones and drops some. The sample includes 150,000 to 180,000 clones, around 83% of them seen just once. The germline V gene has CDR1 SGHVS and CDR2 FQNEAQ. The CDR3 is 11 amino acids. The V end lost 2 bases, the J end lost 7 bases, and 5 bases lay between the germline ends. The chain has TRBV7-8 and TRBJ1-1, with D hard to call. The sequence was obtained from a human donor in good health. Material for sequencing was PBMCs. In DNA, the CDR3 is TGTGCCAGCAGCTTACGGTTTGAAGCTTTCTTT. It codes for CASSLRFEAFF.